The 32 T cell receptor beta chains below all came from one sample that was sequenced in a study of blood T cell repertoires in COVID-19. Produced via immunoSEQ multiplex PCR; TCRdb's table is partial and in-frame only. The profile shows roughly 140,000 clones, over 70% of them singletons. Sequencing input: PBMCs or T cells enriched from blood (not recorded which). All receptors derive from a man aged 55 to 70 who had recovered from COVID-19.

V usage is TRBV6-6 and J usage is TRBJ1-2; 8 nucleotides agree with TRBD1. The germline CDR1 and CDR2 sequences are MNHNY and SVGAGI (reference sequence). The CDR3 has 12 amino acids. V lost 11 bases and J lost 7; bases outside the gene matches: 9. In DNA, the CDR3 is TGTGCCGGACAGGGTTCGTGCTTTGGCTACACCTTC. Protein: CAGQGSCFGYTF.

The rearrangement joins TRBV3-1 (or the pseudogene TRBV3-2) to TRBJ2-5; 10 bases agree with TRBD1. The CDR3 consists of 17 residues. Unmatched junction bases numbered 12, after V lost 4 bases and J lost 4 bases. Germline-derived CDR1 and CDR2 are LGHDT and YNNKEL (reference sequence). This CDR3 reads CASSPHPDRGRRETQYF. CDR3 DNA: TGTGCCAGCAGCCCCCATCCTGACAGGGGGCGGCGAGAGACCCAGTACTTC.

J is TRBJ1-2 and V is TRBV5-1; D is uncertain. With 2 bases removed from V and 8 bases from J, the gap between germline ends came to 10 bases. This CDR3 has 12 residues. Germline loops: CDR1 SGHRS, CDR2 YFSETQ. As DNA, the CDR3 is TGCGCCAGCAGCTTCGGGGTTGGGGGCTACACCTTC. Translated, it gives CASSFGVGGYTF.

In nucleotides, the CDR3 is TGTGCCTGGAATATGGGGGCGAACACTGAAGCTTTCTTT. This encodes CAWNMGANTEAFF. The rearrangement uses TRBV30 and TRBJ1-1; D is possibly TRBD1 (6 bases). The ends were cut back, 4 bases at V and 1 base at J, with 10 bases in the middle. CDR1 is GTSNPN, CDR2 SVGIG, per germline (reference sequence). The CDR3 runs to 13 residues.

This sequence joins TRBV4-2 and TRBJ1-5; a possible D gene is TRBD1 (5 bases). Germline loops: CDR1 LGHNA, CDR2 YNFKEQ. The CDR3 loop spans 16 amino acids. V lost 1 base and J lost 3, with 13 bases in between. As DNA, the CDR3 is TGTGCCAGCAGCCAAGTCAGGGTCACCAACAATCAGCCCCAGCATTTT. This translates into CASSQVRVTNNQPQHF.

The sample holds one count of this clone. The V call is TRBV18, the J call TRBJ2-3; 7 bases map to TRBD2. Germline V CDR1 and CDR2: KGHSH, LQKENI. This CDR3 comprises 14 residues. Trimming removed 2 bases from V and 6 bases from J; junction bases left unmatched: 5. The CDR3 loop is CASSPESGVDTQYF. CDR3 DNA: TGTGCCAGCTCACCAGAAAGCGGGGTTGATACGCAGTATTTT.

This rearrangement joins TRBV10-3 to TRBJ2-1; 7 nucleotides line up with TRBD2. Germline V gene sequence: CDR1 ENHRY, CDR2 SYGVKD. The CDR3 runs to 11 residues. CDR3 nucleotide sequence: TGTGCTCACGGGGAGTGGCGGGGGTGGTTCTTC. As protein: CAHGEWRGWFF.

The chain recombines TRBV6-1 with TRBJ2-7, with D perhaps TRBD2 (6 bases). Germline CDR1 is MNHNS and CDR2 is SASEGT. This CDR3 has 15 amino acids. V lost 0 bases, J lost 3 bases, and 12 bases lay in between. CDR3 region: CASSEAYGGIYEQYF. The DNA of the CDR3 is TGTGCCAGCAGTGAAGCGTACGGGGGAATCTACGAGCAGTACTTC.

The CDR3 coding sequence is TGTGCCAGCTCACCCGGGACTACTGCCTACGAGCAGTACTTC. Its translation: CASSPGTTAYEQYF. J is TRBJ2-7 and V is TRBV18; 7 bases fit TRBD2. CDR1 and CDR2 (germline): KGHSH, LQKENI. The CDR3 spans 14 residues. The V and J ends lost 3 bases and 2 bases, in that order; junction bases with no gene match: 4.

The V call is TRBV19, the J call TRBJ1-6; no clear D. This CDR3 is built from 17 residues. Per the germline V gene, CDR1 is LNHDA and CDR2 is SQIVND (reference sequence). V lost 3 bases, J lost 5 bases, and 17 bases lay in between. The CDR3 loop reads CASSIRSGGRNNSPLHF. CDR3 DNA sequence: TGTGCCAGTAGTATTCGGTCGGGAGGACGCAATAATTCACCCCTCCACTTT.

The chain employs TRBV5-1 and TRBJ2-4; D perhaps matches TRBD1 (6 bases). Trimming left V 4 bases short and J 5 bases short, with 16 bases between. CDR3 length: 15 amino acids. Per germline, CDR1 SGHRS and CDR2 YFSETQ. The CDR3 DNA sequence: TGCGCCAGCAGCCCGGCCCAGGGGCTGGAAAACATTCAGTACTTC. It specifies CASSPAQGLENIQYF.

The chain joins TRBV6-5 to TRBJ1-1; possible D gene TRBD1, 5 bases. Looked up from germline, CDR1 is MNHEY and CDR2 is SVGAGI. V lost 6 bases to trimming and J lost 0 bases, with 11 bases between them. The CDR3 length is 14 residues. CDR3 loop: CASRRQLMNTEAFF. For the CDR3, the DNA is TGTGCCAGCAGACGACAGTTAATGAACACTGAAGCTTTCTTT.

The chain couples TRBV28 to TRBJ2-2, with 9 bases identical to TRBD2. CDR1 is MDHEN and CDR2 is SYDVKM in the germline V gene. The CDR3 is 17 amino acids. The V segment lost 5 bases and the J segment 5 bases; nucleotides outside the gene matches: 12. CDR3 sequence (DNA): TGTGCCAGCAGTAAAATCGGGACTAGCCGTTCTACCGGGGAGCTGTTTTTT. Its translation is CASSKIGTSRSTGELFF.

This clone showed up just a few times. In DNA, the CDR3 is TGCGCCAGCAGCGACAGCGCGAACACTGAAGCTTTCTTT. It codes for CASSDSANTEAFF. V gene TRBV10-1 combines with J gene TRBJ1-1, with D tentatively TRBD1 (5 bases). Germline values: CDR1 WNHNN, CDR2 SYGVQD (reference sequence). V was pared by 6 bases and J by 1 base, with 9 bases between. The CDR3 has 13 amino acids.

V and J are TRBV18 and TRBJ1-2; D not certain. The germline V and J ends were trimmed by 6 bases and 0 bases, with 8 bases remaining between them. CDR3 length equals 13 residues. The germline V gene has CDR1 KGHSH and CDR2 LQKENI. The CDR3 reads CASSLETNYGYTF. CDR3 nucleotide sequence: TGTGCCAGCTCCCTGGAGACTAACTATGGCTACACCTTC.

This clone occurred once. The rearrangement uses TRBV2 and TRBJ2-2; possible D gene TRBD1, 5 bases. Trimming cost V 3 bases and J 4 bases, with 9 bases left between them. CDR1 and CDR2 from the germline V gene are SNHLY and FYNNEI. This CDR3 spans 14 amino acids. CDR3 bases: TGTGCCAGCAGTGAGGTGCAGGGCACCGGGGAGCTGTTTTTT. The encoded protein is CASSEVQGTGELFF.

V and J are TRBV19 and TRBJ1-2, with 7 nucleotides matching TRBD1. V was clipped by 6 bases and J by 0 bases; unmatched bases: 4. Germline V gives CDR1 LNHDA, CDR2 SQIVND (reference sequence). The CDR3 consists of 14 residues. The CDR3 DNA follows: TGTGCCAGTAGGCGGGACAGCCCTAACTATGGCTACACCTTC. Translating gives CASRRDSPNYGYTF.

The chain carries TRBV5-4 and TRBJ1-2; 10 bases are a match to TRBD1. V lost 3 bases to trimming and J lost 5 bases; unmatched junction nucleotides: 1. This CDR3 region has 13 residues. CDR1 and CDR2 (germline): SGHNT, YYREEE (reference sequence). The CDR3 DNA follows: TGTGCCAGCAGCTGGACAGGGGGTTATGGCTACACCTTC. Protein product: CASSWTGGYGYTF.

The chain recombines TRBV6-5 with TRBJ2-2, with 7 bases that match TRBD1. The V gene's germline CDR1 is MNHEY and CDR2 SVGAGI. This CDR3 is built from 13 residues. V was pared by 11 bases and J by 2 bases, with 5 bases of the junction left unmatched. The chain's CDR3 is CAARGLNTGELFF. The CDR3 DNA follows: TGTGCCGCCAGGGGGTTAAACACCGGGGAGCTGTTTTTT.

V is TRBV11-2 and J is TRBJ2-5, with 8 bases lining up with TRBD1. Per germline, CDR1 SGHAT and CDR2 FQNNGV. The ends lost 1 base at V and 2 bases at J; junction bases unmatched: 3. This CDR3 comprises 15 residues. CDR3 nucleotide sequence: TGTGCCAGCAGCTTAGTCCGGACAGGGCAAGAGACCCAGTACTTC. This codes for CASSLVRTGQETQYF.

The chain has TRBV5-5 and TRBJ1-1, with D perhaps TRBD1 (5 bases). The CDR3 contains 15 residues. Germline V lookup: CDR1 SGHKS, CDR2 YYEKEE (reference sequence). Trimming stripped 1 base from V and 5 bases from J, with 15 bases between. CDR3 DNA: TGTGCCAGCAGCTTGATCCCAGGGTCGAGTACTGAAGCTTTCTTT. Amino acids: CASSLIPGSSTEAFF.

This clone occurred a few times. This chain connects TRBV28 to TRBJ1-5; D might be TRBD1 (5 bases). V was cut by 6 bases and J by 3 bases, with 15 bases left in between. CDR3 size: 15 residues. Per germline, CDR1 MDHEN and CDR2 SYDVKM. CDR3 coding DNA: TGTGCCAGCAGAGTGGCGGGGGAAAACAATCAGCCCCAGCATTTT. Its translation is CASRVAGENNQPQHF.

Here the CDR3 DNA reads TGTGCCAGTAGTACAGGGGCGGGCAATCAGCCCCAGCATTTT. It specifies CASSTGAGNQPQHF. The chain has TRBV19 and TRBJ1-5; weak D call: TRBD1 (6 bases). The CDR3 length is 14 residues. Per germline, CDR1 LNHDA and CDR2 SQIVND (reference sequence). V was shortened by 4 bases and J by 2 bases, with 9 bases between the two germline ends. The full variable domain, completed using reference TRBV19 and TRBJ1-5, is DGGITQSPKYLFRKEGQNVTLSCEQNLNHDAMYWYRQDPGQGLRLIYYSQIVNDFQKGDIAEGYSVSREKKESFPLTVTSAQKNPTAFYLCASSTGAGNQPQHFGDGTRLSIL.

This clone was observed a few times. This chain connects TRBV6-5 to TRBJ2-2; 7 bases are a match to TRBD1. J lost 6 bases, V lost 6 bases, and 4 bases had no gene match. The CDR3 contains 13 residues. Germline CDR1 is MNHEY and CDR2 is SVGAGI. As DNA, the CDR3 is TGTGCCAGCAGCCCAACAGGGGCCGGGGAGCTGTTTTTT. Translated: CASSPTGAGELFF.

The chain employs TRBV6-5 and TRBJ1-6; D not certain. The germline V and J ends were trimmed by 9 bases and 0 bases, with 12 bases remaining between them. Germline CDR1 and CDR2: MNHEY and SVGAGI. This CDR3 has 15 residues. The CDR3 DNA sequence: TGTGCCAGTACCAGAGGGAGCTCCTATAATTCACCCCTCCACTTT. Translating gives CASTRGSSYNSPLHF.

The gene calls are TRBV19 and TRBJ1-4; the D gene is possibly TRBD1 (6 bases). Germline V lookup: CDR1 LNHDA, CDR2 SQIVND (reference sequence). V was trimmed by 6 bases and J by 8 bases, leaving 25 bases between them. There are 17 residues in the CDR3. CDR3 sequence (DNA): TGTGCCAGTAGCCTGGGGCAGGGGTTAGCTTTTGGAGAAAAACTGTTTTTT. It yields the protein CASSLGQGLAFGEKLFF.

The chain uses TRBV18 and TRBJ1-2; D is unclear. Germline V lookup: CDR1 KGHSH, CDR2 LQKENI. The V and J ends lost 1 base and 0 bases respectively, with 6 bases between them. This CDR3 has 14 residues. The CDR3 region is CASSPLGSNYGYTF. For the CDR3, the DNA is TGTGCCAGCTCACCACTCGGGTCTAACTATGGCTACACCTTC.

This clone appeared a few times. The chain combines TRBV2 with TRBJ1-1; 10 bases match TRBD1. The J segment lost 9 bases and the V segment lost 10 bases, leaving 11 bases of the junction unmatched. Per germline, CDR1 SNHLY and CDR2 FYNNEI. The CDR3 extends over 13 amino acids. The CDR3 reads CATVDRGLSQAFF. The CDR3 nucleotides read TGTGCCACTGTCGACAGGGGGCTCTCCCAAGCTTTCTTT.

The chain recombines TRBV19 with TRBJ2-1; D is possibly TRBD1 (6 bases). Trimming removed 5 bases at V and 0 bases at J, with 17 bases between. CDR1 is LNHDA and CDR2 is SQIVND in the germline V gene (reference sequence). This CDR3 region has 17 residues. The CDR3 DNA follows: TGTGCCAGTAGTGCCTTTGGACAGCTTGCCTCCTACAATGAGCAGTTCTTC. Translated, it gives CASSAFGQLASYNEQFF.

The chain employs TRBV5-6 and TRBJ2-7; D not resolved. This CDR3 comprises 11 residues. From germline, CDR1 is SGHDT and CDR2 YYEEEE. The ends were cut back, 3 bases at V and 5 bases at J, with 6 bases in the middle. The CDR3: CASSSFHEQYF. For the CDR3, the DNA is TGTGCCAGCAGCTCATTCCACGAGCAGTACTTC.

CDR3 bases: TGCGCCAGCAAGGGAGTCAGGGGGGCCGGGGAGCTGTTTTTT. Its translation is CASKGVRGAGELFF. The chain has TRBV10-2 and TRBJ2-2; D perhaps matches TRBD1 (7 bases). The V gene's germline CDR1 is WSHSY and CDR2 SAAADI. Trimming pared 7 bases from V and 6 bases from J, leaving 15 bases between. The CDR3 runs 14 residues.

CDR3 protein: CASSPTGTYGYTF. The DNA of the CDR3 is TGCGCCAGCAGCCCCACAGGGACCTATGGCTACACCTTC. The chain combines TRBV5-1 with TRBJ1-2; weak D call: TRBD1 (6 bases). Germline V gene sequence: CDR1 SGHRS, CDR2 YFSETQ. This CDR3 contains 13 residues. V was pared by 4 bases and J by 4 bases, with 11 bases between.